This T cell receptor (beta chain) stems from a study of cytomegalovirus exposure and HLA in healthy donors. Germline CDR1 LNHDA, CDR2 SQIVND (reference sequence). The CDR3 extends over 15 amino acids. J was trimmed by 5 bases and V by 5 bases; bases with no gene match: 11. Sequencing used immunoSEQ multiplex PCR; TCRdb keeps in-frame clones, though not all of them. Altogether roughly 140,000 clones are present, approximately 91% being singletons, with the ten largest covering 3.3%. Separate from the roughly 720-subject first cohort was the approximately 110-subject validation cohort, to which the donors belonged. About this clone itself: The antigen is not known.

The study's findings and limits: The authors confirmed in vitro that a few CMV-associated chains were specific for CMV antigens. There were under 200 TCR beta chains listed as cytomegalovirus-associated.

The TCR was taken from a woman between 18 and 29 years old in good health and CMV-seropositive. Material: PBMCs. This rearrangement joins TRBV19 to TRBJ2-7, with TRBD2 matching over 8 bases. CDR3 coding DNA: TGTGCCAGTAGTGTCGTAGCGGGAACAATTAACGAGCAGTACTTC. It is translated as CASSVVAGTINEQYF.